The clone carrying this TCR beta chain was seen a few times. Its antigen is unknown. The sample has other DNA sequences that encode this CDR3 too. This sample is drawn from a study of beta chain features in type 1 diabetes. Study results and caveats: For Type 1 diabetes patients, all four CD4+ subsets carried TCRB CDR3s that were moderately but significantly shorter. Highly expressing activated T cells could be over-counted with a cDNA template.

The sequenced template was cDNA made from the entire isolated RNA. Repertoires were generated with immunoSEQ multiplex PCR, while TCRdb's copy carries only in-frame clones and drops some. The sample has about 650,000 clones, around 12% seen once. V lost 0 bases and J 3 bases, leaving 10 bases between the germline ends. Germline assignment: CDR1 SEHNR and CDR2 FQNEAQ (reference sequence). This CDR3 spans 15 amino acids. Sequences were obtained from naive CD4+ T cells from blood. The V call is TRBV7-9, the J call TRBJ2-3; tentatively, D is TRBD2 (6 bases). This sequence was found in a man aged 25-45 years with type 1 diabetes. CDR3 sequence (DNA): TGTGCCAGCAGCTTAGCGCTCAGCGGGACAGATACGCAGTATTTT. It translates to CASSLALSGTDTQYF.